The 11 T cell receptor beta chains presented below share a single source sample, sequenced in a study of T cells in Graves' hyperthyroidism and ophthalmopathy. Amplified TCR beta CDR3 regions came from RNA transcripts. With the HTBI primer set, the TCR CDR3 went through a first round of RT-PCR. MiXCR, run by TCRdb on the multiplex PCR reads, gives a single entry per CDR3 protein. This sample yields over 500,000 distinct CDR3 sequences, of which under 20% are seen a single time; 17% belongs to the top ten. The sample consisted of blood. The receptors here all came from a young woman with Graves' ophthalmopathy.

This clonotype was observed at least ten times. J is TRBJ2-5 and V is TRBV28, with TRBD1 identical over 8 bases. Germline V gene lookup returns CDR1 MDHEN and CDR2 SYDVKM. V was pared by 7 bases and J by 5 bases, with 6 bases of the junction left unmatched. The CDR3 contains 13 residues. CDR3 amino acids: CASNSGGLETQYF. CDR3 nucleotide sequence: TGTGCCAGCAACTCAGGGGGCTTGGAGACCCAGTACTTC.

Notes on this clonotype: It may be a read error: a sequence one base away is much more abundant. This rearrangement joins TRBV6-1 to TRBJ2-1, with D perhaps being TRBD1 or TRBD2 (6 bases each). Germline values: CDR1 MNHNS, CDR2 SASEGT. There are 15 residues in the CDR3. This chain's CDR3 is CASSPGAPTYDEQFF. CDR3 DNA: TGCGCCAGCAGTCCGGGGGCCCCGACCTACGATGAGCAGTTCTTC.

This clonotype was picked up one time. The CDR3 DNA follows: TGTGCCAGTAGGGCGGGTGCGAACACCGGGGAGCTGTTTTTT. It codes for CASRAGANTGELFF. The genes are TRBV19 and TRBJ2-2; D is possibly TRBD2 (5 bases). Germline V gene sequence: CDR1 LNHDA, CDR2 SQIVND (reference sequence). This CDR3 is 14 amino acids long. Between the trimmed V and J ends, which lost 6 bases and 0 bases, there was a span of 8 bases.

This clonotype was recorded at least ten times. The gene calls are TRBV28 and TRBJ2-2, with TRBD2 matching over 7 bases. Trimming at V came to 5 bases and at J to 2 bases, leaving 2 bases not matched to a gene. Germline CDR1 reads MDHEN; CDR2 reads SYDVKM. This CDR3 has 14 amino acids. This CDR3 is CASSASGNTGELFF. The CDR3 DNA reads as TGTGCCAGCAGTGCTAGCGGTAACACCGGGGAGCTGTTTTTT.

This clonotype came up many times. The chain employs TRBV6-6 and TRBJ1-1, with D tentatively TRBD1 (6 bases). The V and J ends lost 2 bases and 1 base respectively, with 14 bases between them. This CDR3 has 16 residues. The V gene's germline CDR1 is MNHNY and CDR2 SVGAGI (reference sequence). CDR3 protein: CASSYVSAGENTEAFF. Here the CDR3 DNA reads TGTGCCAGCAGTTACGTCTCCGCAGGGGAGAACACTGAAGCTTTCTTT.

This clonotype has a count of ten or more. The chain combines TRBV2 with TRBJ2-7, with 8 bases identical to TRBD1. With V trimmed by 6 bases and J by 4 bases, 8 bases remained unmatched. From germline, CDR1 is SNHLY and CDR2 FYNNEI. The CDR3 is made up of 14 amino acids. CDR3 DNA sequence: TGTGCCAGCAGCTTGGACAGGGTGAAGTACGAGCAGTACTTC. Its translation: CASSLDRVKYEQYF.

This clonotype was counted many times. CDR3: CASSPGLEEKLFF. The CDR3 region has the DNA TGTGCCAGCAGCCCAGGGTTAGAGGAAAAACTGTTTTTT. The V gene is TRBV7-9, the J gene TRBJ1-4; a possible D gene is TRBD1 (5 bases). Trimming stripped 5 bases from V and 8 bases from J, with 12 bases between. The CDR3 consists of 13 residues. Germline loops: CDR1 SEHNR, CDR2 FQNEAQ (reference sequence). The full variable domain, completed using reference TRBV7-9 and TRBJ1-4, is DTGVSQNPRHKITKRGQNVTFRCDPISEHNRLYWYRQTLGQGPEFLTYFQNEAQLEKSRLLSDRFSAERPKGSFSTLEIQRTEQGDSAMYLCASSPGLEEKLFFGSGTQLSVL.

On this clonotype: Just one base apart from a much larger clone, this may be a read error. The chain carries TRBV3-1 and TRBJ2-1, with 13 bases lining up with TRBD2. The CDR3 covers 15 residues. Germline values: CDR1 LGHDT, CDR2 YNNKEL (reference sequence). V dropped 4 bases and J dropped 9; count of bases not matched to a gene: 6. In nucleotides, the CDR3 is TGTGCCAGCAGCCTGGGACTAGCGGGAAAACGTGAGCAGTTCTTC. It specifies CASSLGLAGKREQFF.

The CDR3 coding sequence is TGTGCCAGCAGCTTACCGGGACAGGGCCCCTACGAGCAGTACTTC. Protein: CASSLPGQGPYEQYF. This rearrangement joins TRBV11-2 to TRBJ2-7; 9 bases fit TRBD1. Trimming at V came to 2 bases and at J to 2 bases, leaving 4 bases not matched to a gene. Germline CDR1 reads SGHAT; CDR2 reads FQNNGV. The CDR3 consists of 15 residues.

The chain is built from TRBV6-4 and TRBJ1-1, with D possibly TRBD1 on 6 matching bases. The germline CDR1 and CDR2 sequences are MRHNA and SNTAGT. Trimming cost V 5 bases and J 5 bases, with 18 bases left between them. The CDR3 totals 15 residues. The CDR3 region is CASSSDRLERTEAFF. The CDR3 DNA follows: TGTGCCAGCAGTTCGGACAGACTAGAAAGGACTGAAGCTTTCTTT.

Here the CDR3 reads CASSPWAAYEQYF. The CDR3 nucleotides are TGTGCCAGCAGCCCCTGGGCAGCCTACGAGCAGTACTTC. The rearrangement joins TRBV7-2 to TRBJ2-7, with D unclear. In germline, CDR1 is SGHTA, CDR2 FQGNSA. Trimming cost V 5 bases and J 2 bases, with 10 bases left between them. This CDR3 spans 13 amino acids.